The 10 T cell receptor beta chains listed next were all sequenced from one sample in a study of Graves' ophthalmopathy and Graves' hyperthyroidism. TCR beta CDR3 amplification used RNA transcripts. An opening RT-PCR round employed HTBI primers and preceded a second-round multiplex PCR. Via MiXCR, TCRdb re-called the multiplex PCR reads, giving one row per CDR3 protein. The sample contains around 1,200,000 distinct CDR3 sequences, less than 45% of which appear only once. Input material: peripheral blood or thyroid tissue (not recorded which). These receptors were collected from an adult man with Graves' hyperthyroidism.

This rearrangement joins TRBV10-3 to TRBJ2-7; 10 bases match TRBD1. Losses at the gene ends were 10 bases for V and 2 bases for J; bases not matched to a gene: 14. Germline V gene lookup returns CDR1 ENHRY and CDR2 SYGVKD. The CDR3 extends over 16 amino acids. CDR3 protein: CASSPLGTGATYEQYF. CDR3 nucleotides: TGTGCCAGCTCACCACTTGGGACAGGGGCAACCTACGAGCAGTACTTC.

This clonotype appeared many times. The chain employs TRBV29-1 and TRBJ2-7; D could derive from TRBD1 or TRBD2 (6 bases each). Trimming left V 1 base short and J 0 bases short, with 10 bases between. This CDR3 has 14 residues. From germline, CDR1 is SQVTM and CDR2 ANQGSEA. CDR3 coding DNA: TGCAGCGTTGAAGGGGGGGACAACTCCTACGAGCAGTACTTC. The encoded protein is CSVEGGDNSYEQYF.

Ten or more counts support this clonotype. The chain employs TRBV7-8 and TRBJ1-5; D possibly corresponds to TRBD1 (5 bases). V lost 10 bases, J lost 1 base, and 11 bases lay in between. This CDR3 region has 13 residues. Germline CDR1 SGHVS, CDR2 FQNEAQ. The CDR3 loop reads CATQGGSNQPQHF. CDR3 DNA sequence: TGTGCCACCCAGGGAGGGAGCAATCAGCCCCAGCATTTT. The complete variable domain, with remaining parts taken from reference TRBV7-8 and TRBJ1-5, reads GAGVSQSPRYKVAKRGQDVALRCDPISGHVSLFWYQQALGQGPEFLTYFQNEAQLDKSGLPSDRFFAERPEGSVSTLKIQRTQQEDSAVYLCATQGGSNQPQHFGDGTRLSIL.

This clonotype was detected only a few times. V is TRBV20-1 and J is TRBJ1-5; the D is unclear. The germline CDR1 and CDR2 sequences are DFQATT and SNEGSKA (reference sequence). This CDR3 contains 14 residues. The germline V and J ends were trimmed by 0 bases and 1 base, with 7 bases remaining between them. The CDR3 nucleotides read TGCAGTGCTAGAGAACAGTTGAGCAATCAGCCCCAGCATTTT. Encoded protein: CSAREQLSNQPQHF.

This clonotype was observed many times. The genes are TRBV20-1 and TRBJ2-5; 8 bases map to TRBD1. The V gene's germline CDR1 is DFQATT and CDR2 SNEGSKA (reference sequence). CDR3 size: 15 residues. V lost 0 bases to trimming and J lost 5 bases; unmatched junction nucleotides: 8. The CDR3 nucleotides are TGCAGTGCTAGAGATTCGACAGGGGTTGGGGAGACCCAGTACTTC. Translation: CSARDSTGVGETQYF.

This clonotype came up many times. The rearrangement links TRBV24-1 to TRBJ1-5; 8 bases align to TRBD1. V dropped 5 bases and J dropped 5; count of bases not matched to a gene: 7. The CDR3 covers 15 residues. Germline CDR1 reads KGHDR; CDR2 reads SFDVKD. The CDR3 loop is CATSGPGQAHQPQHF. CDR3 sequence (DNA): TGTGCCACCAGTGGGCCGGGACAGGCCCATCAGCCCCAGCATTTT.

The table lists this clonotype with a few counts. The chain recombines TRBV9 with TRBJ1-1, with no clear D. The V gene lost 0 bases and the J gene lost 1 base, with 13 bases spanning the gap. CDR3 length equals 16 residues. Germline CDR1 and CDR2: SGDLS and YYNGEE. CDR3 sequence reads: CASSVGPARGNTEAFF. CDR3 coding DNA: TGTGCCAGCAGCGTAGGCCCCGCCCGGGGGAACACTGAAGCTTTCTTT. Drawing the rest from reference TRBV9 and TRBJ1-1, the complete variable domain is DSGVTQTPKHLITATGQRVTLRCSPRSGDLSVYWYQQSLDQGLQFLIQYYNGEERAKGNILERFSAQQFPDLHSELNLSSLELGDSALYFCASSVGPARGNTEAFFGQGTRLTVV.

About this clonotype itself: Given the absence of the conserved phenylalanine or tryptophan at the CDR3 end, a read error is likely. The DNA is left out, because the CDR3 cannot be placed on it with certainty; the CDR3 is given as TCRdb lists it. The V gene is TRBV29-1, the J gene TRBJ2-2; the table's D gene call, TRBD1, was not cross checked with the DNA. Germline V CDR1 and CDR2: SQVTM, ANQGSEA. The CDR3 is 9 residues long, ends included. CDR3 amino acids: CSVESLGGL.

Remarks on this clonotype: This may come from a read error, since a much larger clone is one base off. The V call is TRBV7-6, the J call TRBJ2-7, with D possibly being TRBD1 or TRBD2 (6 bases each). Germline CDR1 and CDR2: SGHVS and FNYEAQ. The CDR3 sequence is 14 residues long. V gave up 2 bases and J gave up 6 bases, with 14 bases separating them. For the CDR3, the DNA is TGTGCCAGCAGCTTAAACGGGGGCGCGGTCGAGCAGTACTTC. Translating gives CASSLNGGAVEQYF.

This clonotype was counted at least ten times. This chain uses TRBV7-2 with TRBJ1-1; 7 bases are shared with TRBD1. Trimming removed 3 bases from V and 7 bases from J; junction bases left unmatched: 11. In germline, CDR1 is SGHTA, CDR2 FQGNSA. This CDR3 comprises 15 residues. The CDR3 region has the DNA TGTGCCAGCAGCTTGGACAACTCACAGGGGAGTGAAGCTTTCTTT. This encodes CASSLDNSQGSEAFF.